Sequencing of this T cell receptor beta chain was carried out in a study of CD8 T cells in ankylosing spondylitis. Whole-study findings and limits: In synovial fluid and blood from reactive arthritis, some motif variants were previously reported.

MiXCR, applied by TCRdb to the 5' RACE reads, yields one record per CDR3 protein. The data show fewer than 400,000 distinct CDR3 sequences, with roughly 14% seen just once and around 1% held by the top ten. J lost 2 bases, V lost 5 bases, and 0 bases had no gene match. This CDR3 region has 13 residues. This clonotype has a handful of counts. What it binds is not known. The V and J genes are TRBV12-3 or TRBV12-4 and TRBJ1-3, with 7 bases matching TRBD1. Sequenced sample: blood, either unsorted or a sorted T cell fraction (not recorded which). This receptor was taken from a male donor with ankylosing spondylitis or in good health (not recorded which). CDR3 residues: CASSQGAGNTIYF. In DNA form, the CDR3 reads TGTGCCAGCAGTCAGGGGGCTGGAAACACCATATATTTT.